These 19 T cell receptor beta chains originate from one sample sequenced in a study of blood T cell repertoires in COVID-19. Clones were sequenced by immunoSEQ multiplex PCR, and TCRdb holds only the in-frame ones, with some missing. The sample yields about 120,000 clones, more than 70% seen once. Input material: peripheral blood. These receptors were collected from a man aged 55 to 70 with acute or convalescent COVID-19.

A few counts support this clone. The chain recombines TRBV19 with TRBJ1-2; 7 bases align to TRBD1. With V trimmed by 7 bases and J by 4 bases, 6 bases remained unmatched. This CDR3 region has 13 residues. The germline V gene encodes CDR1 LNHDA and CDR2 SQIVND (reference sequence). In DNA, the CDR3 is TGTGCCAGTACCCGCGGACAGGTCTATGGCTACACCTTC. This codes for CASTRGQVYGYTF.

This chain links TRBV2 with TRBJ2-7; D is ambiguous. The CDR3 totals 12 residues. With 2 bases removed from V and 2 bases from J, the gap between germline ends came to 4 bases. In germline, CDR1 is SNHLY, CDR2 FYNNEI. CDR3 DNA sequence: TGTGCCAGCAGTGAACAGACCTACGAGCAGTACTTC. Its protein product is CASSEQTYEQYF.

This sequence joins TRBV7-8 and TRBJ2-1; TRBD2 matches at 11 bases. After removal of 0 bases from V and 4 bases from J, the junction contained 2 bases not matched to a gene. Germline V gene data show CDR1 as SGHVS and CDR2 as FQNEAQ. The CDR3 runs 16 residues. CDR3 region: CASSLAGLAEYNEQFF. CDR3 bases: TGTGCCAGCAGCTTAGCGGGACTAGCGGAATACAATGAGCAGTTCTTC.

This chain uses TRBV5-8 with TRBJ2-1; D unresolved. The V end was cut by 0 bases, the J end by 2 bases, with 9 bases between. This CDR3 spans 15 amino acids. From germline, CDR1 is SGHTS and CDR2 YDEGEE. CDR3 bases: TGTGCCAGCAGCTTGGAGCGTAGGACCTACAATGAGCAGTTCTTC. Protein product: CASSLERRTYNEQFF.

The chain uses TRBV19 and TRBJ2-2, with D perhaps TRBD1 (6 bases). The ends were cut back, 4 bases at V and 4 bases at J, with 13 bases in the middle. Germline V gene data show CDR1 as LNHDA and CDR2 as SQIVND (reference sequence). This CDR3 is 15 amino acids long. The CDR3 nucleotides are TGTGCCAGTAGTACTTCAGGGGACCCCACCGGGGAGCTGTTTTTT. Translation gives CASSTSGDPTGELFF. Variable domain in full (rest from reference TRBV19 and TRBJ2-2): DGGITQSPKYLFRKEGQNVTLSCEQNLNHDAMYWYRQDPGQGLRLIYYSQIVNDFQKGDIAEGYSVSREKKESFPLTVTSAQKNPTAFYLCASSTSGDPTGELFFGEGSRLTVL.

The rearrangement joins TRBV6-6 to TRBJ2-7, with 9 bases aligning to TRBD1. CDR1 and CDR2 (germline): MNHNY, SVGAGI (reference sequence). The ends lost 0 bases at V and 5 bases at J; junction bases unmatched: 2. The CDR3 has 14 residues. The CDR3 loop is CASSYSGQGNEQYF. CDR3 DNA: TGTGCCAGCAGTTACTCGGGACAGGGCAACGAGCAGTACTTC.

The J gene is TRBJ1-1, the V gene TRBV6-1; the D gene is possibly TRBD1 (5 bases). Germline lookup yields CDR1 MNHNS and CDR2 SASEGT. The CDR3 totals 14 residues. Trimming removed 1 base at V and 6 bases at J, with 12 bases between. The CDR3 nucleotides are TGTGCCAGCAGTGAAGGGACCGCCAGGGCTGAAGCTTTCTTT. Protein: CASSEGTARAEAFF.

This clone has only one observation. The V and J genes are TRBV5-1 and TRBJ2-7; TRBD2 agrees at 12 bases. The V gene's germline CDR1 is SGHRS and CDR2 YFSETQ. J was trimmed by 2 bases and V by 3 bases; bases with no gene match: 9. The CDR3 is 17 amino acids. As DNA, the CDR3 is TGCGCCAGCAGCTCTAGACTAGCGGGAGAGCTACCCTACGAGCAGTACTTC. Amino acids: CASSSRLAGELPYEQYF.

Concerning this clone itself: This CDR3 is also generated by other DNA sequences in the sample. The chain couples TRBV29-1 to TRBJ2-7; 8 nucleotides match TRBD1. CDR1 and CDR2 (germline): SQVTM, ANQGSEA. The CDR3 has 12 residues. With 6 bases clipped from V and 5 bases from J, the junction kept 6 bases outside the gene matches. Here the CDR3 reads CSVRQGSHEQYF. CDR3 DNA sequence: TGCAGCGTGAGACAGGGGTCCCACGAGCAGTACTTC.

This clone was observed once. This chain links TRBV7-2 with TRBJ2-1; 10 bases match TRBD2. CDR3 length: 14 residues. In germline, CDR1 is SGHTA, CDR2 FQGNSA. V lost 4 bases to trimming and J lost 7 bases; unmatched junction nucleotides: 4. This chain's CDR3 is CASSSGTSVNEQFF. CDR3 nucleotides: TGTGCCAGCAGCTCCGGGACTAGCGTGAATGAGCAGTTCTTC.

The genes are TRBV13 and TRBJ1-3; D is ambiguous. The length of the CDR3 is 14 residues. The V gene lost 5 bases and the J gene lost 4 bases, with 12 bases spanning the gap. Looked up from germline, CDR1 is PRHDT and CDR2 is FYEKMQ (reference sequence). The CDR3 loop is CASSRGGEGNTIYF. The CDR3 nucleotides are TGTGCCAGCAGCCGGGGAGGCGAAGGAAACACCATATATTTT.

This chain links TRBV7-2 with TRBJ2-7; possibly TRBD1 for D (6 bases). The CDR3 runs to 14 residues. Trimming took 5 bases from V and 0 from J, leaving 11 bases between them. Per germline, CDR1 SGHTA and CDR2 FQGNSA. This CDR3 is CASSGTMSSYEQYF. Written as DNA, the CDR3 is TGTGCCAGCAGCGGGACAATGAGCTCCTACGAGCAGTACTTC.

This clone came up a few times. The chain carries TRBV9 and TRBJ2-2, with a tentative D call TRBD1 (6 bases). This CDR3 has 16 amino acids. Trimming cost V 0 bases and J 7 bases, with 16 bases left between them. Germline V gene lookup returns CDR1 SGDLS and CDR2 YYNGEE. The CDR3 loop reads CASSVDPHRAGGELFF. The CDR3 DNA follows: TGTGCCAGCAGCGTAGATCCCCACAGGGCCGGCGGGGAGCTGTTTTTT.

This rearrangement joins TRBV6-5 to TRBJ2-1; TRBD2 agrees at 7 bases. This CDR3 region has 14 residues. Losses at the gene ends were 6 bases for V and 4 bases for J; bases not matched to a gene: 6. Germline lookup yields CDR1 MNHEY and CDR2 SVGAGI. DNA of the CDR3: TGTGCCAGCAGGCGGGAGAGTTGGTACAATGAGCAGTTCTTC. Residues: CASRRESWYNEQFF.

Here the CDR3 DNA reads TGTGCCAGCAGCCAAGATCGAGGGACACTCCACTATGGCTACACCTTC. Its translation is CASSQDRGTLHYGYTF. The V gene is TRBV4-2, the J gene TRBJ1-2, with TRBD1 as a possible D gene (6 bases). V was shortened by 0 bases and J by 3 bases, with 14 bases between the two germline ends. CDR3 size: 16 residues. From germline, CDR1 is LGHNA and CDR2 YNFKEQ.

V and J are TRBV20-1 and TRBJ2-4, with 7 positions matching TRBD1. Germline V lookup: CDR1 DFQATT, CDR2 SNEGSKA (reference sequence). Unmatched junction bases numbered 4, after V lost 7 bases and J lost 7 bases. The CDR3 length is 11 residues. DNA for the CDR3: TGCAGTGTACCGACAGGGAACATTCAGTACTTC. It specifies CSVPTGNIQYF.

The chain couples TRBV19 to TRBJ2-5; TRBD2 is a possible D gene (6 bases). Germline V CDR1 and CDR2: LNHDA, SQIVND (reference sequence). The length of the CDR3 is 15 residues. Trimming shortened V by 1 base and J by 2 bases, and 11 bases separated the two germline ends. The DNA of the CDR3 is TGTGCCAGTAGTATAGCGGCGGGAAATCAAGAGACCCAGTACTTC. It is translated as CASSIAAGNQETQYF.

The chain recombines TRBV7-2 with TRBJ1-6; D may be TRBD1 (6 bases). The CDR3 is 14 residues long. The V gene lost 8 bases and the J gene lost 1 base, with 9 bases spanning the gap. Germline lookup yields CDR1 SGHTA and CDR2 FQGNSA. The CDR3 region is CASLQGSYNSPLHF. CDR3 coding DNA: TGTGCCAGCTTGCAGGGGTCCTATAATTCACCCCTCCACTTT. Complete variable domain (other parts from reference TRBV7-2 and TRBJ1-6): GAGVSQSPSNKVTEKGKDVELRCDPISGHTALYWYRQSLGQGLEFLIYFQGNSAPDKSGLPSDRFSAERTGGSVSTLTIQRTQQEDSAVYLCASLQGSYNSPLHFGNGTRLTVT.

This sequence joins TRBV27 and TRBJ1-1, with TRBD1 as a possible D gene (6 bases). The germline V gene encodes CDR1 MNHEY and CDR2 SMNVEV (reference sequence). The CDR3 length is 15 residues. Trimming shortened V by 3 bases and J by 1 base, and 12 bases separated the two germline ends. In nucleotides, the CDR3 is TGTGCCAGCAGTTTCACAGGGCGAGGGAACACTGAAGCTTTCTTT. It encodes CASSFTGRGNTEAFF.